Each of the 29 T cell receptor beta chains below was sequenced from the same sample in a study of identical twins. TCRdb re-called the 5' RACE reads with MiXCR, one entry per CDR3 protein. The sample records 420,000 or so distinct CDR3 sequences, around 18% being singletons. Source material: naive T cells sorted from blood. The receptors stem from a man between 45 and 60 years old in good health.

The chain joins TRBV6-2 or TRBV6-3 to TRBJ2-5; the match to TRBD2 covers 12 bases. The CDR3 contains 20 residues. Trimming at V came to 2 bases and at J to 1 base, leaving 14 bases not matched to a gene. Per germline, CDR1 MNHEY and CDR2 SVGEGT. Here the CDR3 DNA reads TGTGCCAGCAGTTACCTACTACTAGCGGGAGGTCCGCCAACCCAAGAGACCCAGTACTTC. This codes for CASSYLLLAGGPPTQETQYF.

V gene TRBV3-1 combines with J gene TRBJ1-2; D not resolved. This CDR3 contains 15 residues. The V and J ends lost 4 bases and 4 bases respectively, with 16 bases between them. Germline V gene lookup returns CDR1 LGHDT and CDR2 YNNKEL (reference sequence). The CDR3 sequence is CASSPRSGFGYGYTF. The CDR3 nucleotides are TGTGCCAGCAGCCCCAGGTCGGGGTTCGGCTATGGCTACACCTTC.

Here the CDR3 DNA reads TGTGCCAGCAGTTTCTCGACAGAGAGCTACGAGCAGTACTTC. It translates to CASSFSTESYEQYF. J is TRBJ2-7 and V is TRBV28, with D maybe TRBD1 (5 bases). From germline, CDR1 is MDHEN and CDR2 SYDVKM. The CDR3 is made up of 14 amino acids. Trimming took off 3 bases at V and 3 bases at J, with 12 bases between the two ends. The full variable domain, with the rest looked up from reference TRBV28 and TRBJ2-7, is DVKVTQSSRYLVKRTGEKVFLECVQDMDHENMFWYRQDPGLGLRLIYFSYDVKMKEKGDIPEGYSVSREKKERFSLILESASTNQTSMYLCASSFSTESYEQYFGPGTRLTVT.

This clonotype was seen ten or more times. This chain joins TRBV20-1 and TRBJ2-7, with 9 nucleotides matching TRBD1. The CDR3 has 16 amino acids. CDR1 DFQATT and CDR2 SNEGSKA come from the germline V gene (reference sequence). Losses at the gene ends were 6 bases for V and 6 bases for J; bases not matched to a gene: 18. CDR3 sequence reads: CSAINTGTGFMGEQYF. DNA of the CDR3: TGCAGTGCAATCAACACCGGGACAGGGTTTATGGGCGAGCAGTACTTC.

This clonotype was detected only a few times. CDR3 nucleotide sequence: TGTGCCAGCAGCTTGGGGGTCGGGACGATCAATGAGCAGTTCTTC. As protein: CASSLGVGTINEQFF. The chain has TRBV5-5 and TRBJ2-1; D may be TRBD1 or TRBD2 (5 bases each). The CDR3 extends over 15 amino acids. Germline V gene lookup returns CDR1 SGHKS and CDR2 YYEKEE (reference sequence). The V end was cut by 0 bases, the J end by 6 bases, with 13 bases between.

This chain links TRBV5-1 with TRBJ1-4; maybe TRBD1 (6 bases). Trimming shortened V by 4 bases and J by 8 bases, and 18 bases separated the two germline ends. Looked up from germline, CDR1 is SGHRS and CDR2 is YFSETQ. CDR3 length equals 15 residues. CDR3 nucleotide sequence: TGCGCCAGCAGCCTGACCATAAGGGGGGAAGAAAAACTGTTTTTT. It specifies CASSLTIRGEEKLFF. Drawing the rest from reference TRBV5-1 and TRBJ1-4, the complete variable domain is KAGVTQTPRYLIKTRGQQVTLSCSPISGHRSVSWYQQTPGQGLQFLFEYFSETQRNKGNFPGRFSGRQFSNSRSEMNVSTLELGDSALYLCASSLTIRGEEKLFFGSGTQLSVL.

This rearrangement joins TRBV11-3 to TRBJ2-2; no clear D gene. Trimming took 3 bases from V and 4 from J, leaving 6 bases between them. The germline V gene encodes CDR1 SGHNT and CDR2 YENEEA. The CDR3 is 13 residues long. The chain's CDR3 is CASSFISTGELFF. CDR3 nucleotide sequence: TGTGCCAGCAGCTTTATATCCACCGGGGAGCTGTTTTTT.

In its sample, this clonotype was seen many times. The gene calls are TRBV7-8 and TRBJ2-1; 10 bases are shared with TRBD2. Trimming at V came to 4 bases and at J to 6 bases, leaving 12 bases not matched to a gene. The CDR3 runs to 17 residues. Germline loops: CDR1 SGHVS, CDR2 FQNEAQ. CDR3 protein: CASSYWGGGLAANEQFF. CDR3 DNA: TGTGCCAGCAGCTACTGGGGGGGAGGACTAGCGGCCAATGAGCAGTTCTTC. Looking up the rest from reference TRBV7-8 and TRBJ2-1 gives the full variable domain: GAGVSQSPRYKVAKRGQDVALRCDPISGHVSLFWYQQALGQGPEFLTYFQNEAQLDKSGLPSDRFFAERPEGSVSTLKIQRTQQEDSAVYLCASSYWGGGLAANEQFFGPGTRLTVL.

This clonotype was seen ten or more times. This sequence joins TRBV20-1 and TRBJ2-1; 8 bases match TRBD2. The length of the CDR3 is 18 residues. Unmatched junction bases numbered 15, after V lost 2 bases and J lost 3 bases. CDR1 is DFQATT, CDR2 SNEGSKA, per germline (reference sequence). CDR3 DNA: TGCAGTGCTAGATCTTCCGGGGGCACTAGCGGCAACTACAATGAGCAGTTCTTC. Translating it yields CSARSSGGTSGNYNEQFF.

This clonotype was counted a few times. The V gene is TRBV5-1, the J gene TRBJ2-1, with 7 bases identical to TRBD1. V shed 3 bases and J 0 bases; nucleotides not matched to a gene: 18. There are 20 residues in the CDR3. CDR1 is SGHRS, CDR2 YFSETQ, per germline. The CDR3 spells CASSSQGDRLSRSSYNEQFF. Here the CDR3 DNA reads TGCGCCAGCAGCTCCCAGGGGGACAGACTTTCCCGTAGCTCCTACAATGAGCAGTTCTTC.

This chain's CDR3 is CASSSDRYTGELFF. The CDR3 DNA reads as TGTGCCAGCAGCTCAGACAGATACACCGGGGAGCTGTTTTTT. The V gene is TRBV7-6, the J gene TRBJ2-2; the D gene is possibly TRBD1 (5 bases). Germline V gives CDR1 SGHVS, CDR2 FNYEAQ. The CDR3 has 14 amino acids. The germline V and J ends were trimmed by 4 bases and 3 bases, with 9 bases remaining between them.

This clonotype appeared a few times. The chain recombines TRBV7-2 with TRBJ2-5, with TRBD2 identical over 8 bases. Trimming at V came to 2 bases and at J to 5 bases, leaving 10 bases not matched to a gene. The CDR3 has 16 residues. Germline assignment: CDR1 SGHTA and CDR2 FQGNSA. The CDR3 DNA sequence: TGTGCCAGCAGCTTATCCGGCACGGGGGGGCCTGAGACCCAGTACTTC. Translation gives CASSLSGTGGPETQYF.

In its sample, this clonotype was seen a few times. The chain recombines TRBV10-3 with TRBJ2-5; 10 nucleotides agree with TRBD1. The CDR3 runs 13 residues. The V segment lost 6 bases and the J segment 3 bases; nucleotides outside the gene matches: 1. The V gene's germline CDR1 is ENHRY and CDR2 SYGVKD. The CDR3 DNA follows: TGTGCCATCAGGGGACAGGGGAAAGAGACCCAGTACTTC. It translates to CAIRGQGKETQYF.

The chain couples TRBV27 to TRBJ1-5; 8 nucleotides align to TRBD1. Germline-derived CDR1 and CDR2 are MNHEY and SMNVEV (reference sequence). Trimming took 6 bases from V and 6 from J; bases not matched to a gene: 16. The CDR3 extends over 17 amino acids. CDR3 nucleotide sequence: TGTGCCAGCAGCCCGGTGTTCGGCAGGGGGCTAGGTCAGCCCCAGCATTTT. Its protein product is CASSPVFGRGLGQPQHF.

The V call is TRBV20-1, the J call TRBJ2-7; D gene ambiguous. The ends were cut back, 1 base at V and 2 bases at J, with 9 bases in the middle. CDR1 and CDR2 (germline): DFQATT, SNEGSKA (reference sequence). The CDR3 spans 13 residues. This chain's CDR3 is CSARGHATYEQYF. The CDR3 region has the DNA TGCAGTGCTAGAGGACACGCCACCTACGAGCAGTACTTC.

The chain is built from TRBV29-1 and TRBJ2-1, with 13 bases identical to TRBD2. Looked up from germline, CDR1 is SQVTM and CDR2 is ANQGSEA. The CDR3 consists of 15 residues. The V gene end was trimmed by 4 bases and the J gene end by 2 bases; junction bases not matched to a gene: 2. The CDR3 nucleotides are TGCAGCGTTGGACTAGCGGGGGGAACCTACAATGAGCAGTTCTTC. Its protein is CSVGLAGGTYNEQFF.

The chain recombines TRBV20-1 with TRBJ2-3, with 7 positions matching TRBD2. This CDR3 is 15 amino acids long. V lost 5 bases, J lost 4 bases, and 12 bases stayed unmatched. Germline V lookup: CDR1 DFQATT, CDR2 SNEGSKA (reference sequence). The CDR3, as DNA: TGCAGTGCTCTACGCCCCGCGGGAGTGGCAGATACGCAGTATTTT. Its translation: CSALRPAGVADTQYF.

This clonotype showed up just a few times. The chain combines TRBV18 with TRBJ1-1, with 9 bases that match TRBD1. Losses at the gene ends were 5 bases for V and 1 base for J; bases not matched to a gene: 2. There are 14 residues in the CDR3. Germline-derived CDR1 and CDR2 are KGHSH and LQKENI. The CDR3 loop reads CASSTQGANTEAFF. In nucleotides, the CDR3 is TGTGCCAGCTCAACACAGGGGGCGAACACTGAAGCTTTCTTT.

This clonotype occurred a few times. The rearrangement links TRBV7-2 to TRBJ2-1, with 7 bases identical to TRBD2. The junction had 9 bases not matched to a gene; V was cut back by 1 base and J by 6 bases. Germline V gives CDR1 SGHTA, CDR2 FQGNSA. The CDR3 consists of 16 residues. CDR3 amino acids: CASSLELGRGGNEQFF. In DNA form, the CDR3 reads TGTGCCAGCAGCTTAGAGTTGGGGCGCGGGGGCAATGAGCAGTTCTTC.

In its sample, this clonotype was seen many times. This chain connects TRBV4-2 to TRBJ1-5; unclear D gene. This CDR3 region has 16 residues. The germline gives CDR1 LGHNA, CDR2 YNFKEQ. Trimming shortened V by 4 bases and J by 2 bases, and 15 bases separated the two germline ends. In DNA, the CDR3 is TGTGCCAGCAGCCCTGGTCTAGCCGAGGGCAATCAGCCCCAGCATTTT. It translates to CASSPGLAEGNQPQHF.

This clonotype was observed at least ten times. The J gene is TRBJ1-1, the V gene TRBV14, with 7 bases fitting TRBD1. Trimming removed 4 bases from V and 5 bases from J; junction bases left unmatched: 10. Germline assignment: CDR1 SGHDN and CDR2 FVKESK. The CDR3 runs to 15 residues. Here the CDR3 reads CASSRIQGLETEAFF. The DNA for the CDR3 is TGTGCCAGCAGCCGCATACAGGGGCTGGAAACTGAAGCTTTCTTT.

The sample holds many counts of this clonotype. This chain links TRBV14 with TRBJ2-5, with D perhaps being TRBD1 or TRBD2 (5 bases each). This CDR3 comprises 16 residues. V lost 2 bases, J lost 5 bases, and 18 bases lay in between. Germline CDR1 and CDR2: SGHDN and FVKESK. DNA of the CDR3: TGTGCCAGCAGCCAAAGGCCCGGGACCACTTATGAGACCCAGTACTTC. As protein: CASSQRPGTTYETQYF.

This clonotype was picked up many times. This chain connects TRBV29-1 to TRBJ2-7; the match to TRBD1 covers 8 bases. Germline CDR1 is SQVTM and CDR2 is ANQGSEA. The junction had 9 bases not matched to a gene; V was cut back by 7 bases and J by 4 bases. CDR3 size: 13 residues. CDR3 protein: CSAQTGGQYEQYF. The CDR3, as DNA: TGCAGCGCTCAAACAGGGGGGCAATACGAGCAGTACTTC.

V gene TRBV20-1 combines with J gene TRBJ1-6, with 7 bases identical to TRBD1. The CDR3 sequence is 13 residues long. The V gene's germline CDR1 is DFQATT and CDR2 SNEGSKA (reference sequence). After removal of 6 bases from V and 4 bases from J, the junction contained 3 bases not matched to a gene. For the CDR3, the DNA is TGCAGTGCGGAGGGACAGTATAATTCACCCCTCCACTTT. It is translated as CSAEGQYNSPLHF.

This clonotype was detected only a few times. The chain employs TRBV6-1 and TRBJ1-1; D call uncertain. CDR3 length equals 13 residues. Germline lookup yields CDR1 MNHNS and CDR2 SASEGT. The germline V and J ends were trimmed by 6 bases and 6 bases, with 14 bases remaining between them. DNA of the CDR3: TGTGCCAGCAGCAAACACTATGGCGCTGAAGCTTTCTTT. It specifies CASSKHYGAEAFF.

The chain couples TRBV5-1 to TRBJ2-5; D is unclear. CDR1 is SGHRS, CDR2 YFSETQ, per germline. CDR3 length: 12 amino acids. Trimming took 4 bases from V and 0 from J, leaving 4 bases between them. The CDR3, as DNA: TGCGCCAGCAGCACAGACCAAGAGACCCAGTACTTC. It codes for CASSTDQETQYF.

This sequence joins TRBV30 and TRBJ1-4; D might be TRBD1 (6 bases). V lost 2 bases and J lost 7, with 23 bases in between. Germline V CDR1 and CDR2: GTSNPN, SVGIG (reference sequence). The CDR3 runs 17 residues. The CDR3 region has the DNA TGTGCCTGGAGTATCGTTCCCGGCCGGGGGCGGAGTGAAAAACTGTTTTTT. Amino acid sequence: CAWSIVPGRGRSEKLFF.

This clonotype was observed at least ten times. The gene calls are TRBV7-6 and TRBJ2-3; D unclear. This CDR3 is built from 14 residues. In germline, CDR1 is SGHVS, CDR2 FNYEAQ. V was trimmed by 1 base and J by 2 bases, leaving 7 bases between them. The CDR3 DNA follows: TGTGCCAGCAGCTTAGTTTCAAACACAGATACGCAGTATTTT. It specifies CASSLVSNTDTQYF.

This clonotype was seen ten or more times. This sequence joins TRBV6-2 or TRBV6-3 and TRBJ2-1; 10 nucleotides agree with TRBD2. The CDR3 spans 15 residues. Germline V gene data show CDR1 as MNHEY and CDR2 as SVGEGT. With V trimmed by 4 bases and J by 7 bases, 7 bases remained unmatched. CDR3 DNA sequence: TGTGCCAGCAGTTGGGGACTAGCGTTTTTAAATGAGCAGTTCTTC. This translates into CASSWGLAFLNEQFF.